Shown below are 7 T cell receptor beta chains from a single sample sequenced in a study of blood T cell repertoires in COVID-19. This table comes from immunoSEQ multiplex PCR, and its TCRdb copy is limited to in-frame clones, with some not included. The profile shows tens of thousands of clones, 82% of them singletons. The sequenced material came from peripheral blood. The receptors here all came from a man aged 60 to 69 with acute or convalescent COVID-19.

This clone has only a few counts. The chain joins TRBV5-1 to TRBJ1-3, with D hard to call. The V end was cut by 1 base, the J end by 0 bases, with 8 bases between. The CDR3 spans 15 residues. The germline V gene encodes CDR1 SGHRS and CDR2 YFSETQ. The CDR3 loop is CASSLSQFSGNTIYF. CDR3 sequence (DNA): TGCGCCAGCAGCTTGTCGCAGTTCTCTGGAAACACCATATATTTT.

CDR3 coding DNA: TGTGCCAGCTCGAGGTATGATAGTAAAGAAGAGCAGTACTTC. Its protein is CASSRYDSKEEQYF. This sequence joins TRBV9 and TRBJ2-7; D gene uncertain. CDR3 length: 14 amino acids. Trimming removed 7 bases at V and 7 bases at J, with 21 bases between. Germline loops: CDR1 SGDLS, CDR2 YYNGEE.

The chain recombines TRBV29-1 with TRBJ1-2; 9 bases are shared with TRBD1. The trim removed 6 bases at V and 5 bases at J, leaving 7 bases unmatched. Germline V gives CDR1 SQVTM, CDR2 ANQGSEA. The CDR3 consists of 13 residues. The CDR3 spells CSVKGGQGYGYTF. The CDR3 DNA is TGCAGCGTGAAGGGGGGACAGGGTTATGGCTACACCTTC.

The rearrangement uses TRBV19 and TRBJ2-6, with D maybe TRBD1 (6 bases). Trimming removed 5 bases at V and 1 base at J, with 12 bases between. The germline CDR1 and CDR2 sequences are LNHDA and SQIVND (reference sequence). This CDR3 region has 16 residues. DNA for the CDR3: TGTGCCAGTAGTGCTCCCGACAGGTCTGGGGCCAACGTCCTGACTTTC. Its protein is CASSAPDRSGANVLTF.

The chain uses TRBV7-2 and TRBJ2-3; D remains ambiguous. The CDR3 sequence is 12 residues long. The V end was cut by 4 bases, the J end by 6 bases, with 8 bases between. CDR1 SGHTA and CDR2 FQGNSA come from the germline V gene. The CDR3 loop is CASSSFSDTQYF. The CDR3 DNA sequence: TGTGCCAGCAGCTCTTTTTCCGATACGCAGTATTTT.

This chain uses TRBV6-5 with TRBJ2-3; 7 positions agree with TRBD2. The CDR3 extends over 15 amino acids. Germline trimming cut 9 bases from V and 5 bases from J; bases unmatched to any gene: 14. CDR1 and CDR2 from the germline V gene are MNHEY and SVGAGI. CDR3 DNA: TGTGCCAGTCGCTTAGCGGGCCCCGTCGGAGATACGCAGTATTTT. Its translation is CASRLAGPVGDTQYF.

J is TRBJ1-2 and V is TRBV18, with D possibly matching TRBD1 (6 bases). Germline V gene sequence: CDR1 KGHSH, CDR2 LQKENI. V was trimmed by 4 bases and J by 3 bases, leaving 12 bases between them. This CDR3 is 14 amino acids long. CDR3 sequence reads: CASSQGVPDYGYTF. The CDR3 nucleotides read TGTGCCAGCTCACAGGGGGTCCCCGACTATGGCTACACCTTC.